Listed here are 13 T cell receptor beta chains from one sample, sequenced in a study of T cells after yellow fever vaccination. TCRdb processed the 5' RACE reads anew with MiXCR; each CDR3 protein has one entry. The sample contains 300,000 to 400,000 distinct CDR3 sequences, 8.7% of which appear only once. Sequenced material: PBMCs, taken on the day of the first yellow fever vaccination. These receptors were obtained from a man aged 18 to 29 who received the YFV17D yellow fever vaccine.

This clonotype occurred many times. The chain is built from TRBV5-1 and TRBJ2-1; D unresolved. The germline V and J ends were trimmed by 1 base and 7 bases, with 12 bases remaining between them. The CDR3 is 14 residues long. Germline V lookup: CDR1 SGHRS, CDR2 YFSETQ. CDR3 loop: CASSLLTQINEQFF. The CDR3 DNA is TGCGCCAGCAGCTTGTTGACCCAAATAAATGAGCAGTTCTTC. The whole variable domain, remainder taken from reference TRBV5-1 and TRBJ2-1, is KAGVTQTPRYLIKTRGQQVTLSCSPISGHRSVSWYQQTPGQGLQFLFEYFSETQRNKGNFPGRFSGRQFSNSRSEMNVSTLELGDSALYLCASSLLTQINEQFFGPGTRLTVL.

The chain recombines TRBV13 with TRBJ1-6; D is perhaps TRBD1 (6 bases). V was cut by 7 bases and J by 7 bases, with 17 bases left in between. The germline CDR1 and CDR2 sequences are PRHDT and FYEKMQ (reference sequence). This CDR3 comprises 15 residues. The CDR3 reads CASTQVGGWNSPLHF. In nucleotides, the CDR3 is TGTGCCAGCACCCAGGTAGGGGGGTGGAATTCACCCCTCCACTTT.

This clonotype showed up many times. V usage is TRBV6-1 and J usage is TRBJ2-1; TRBD2 aligns across 12 bases. The CDR3 contains 15 residues. Germline V gene data show CDR1 as MNHNS and CDR2 as SASEGT. Trimming took 4 bases from V and 4 from J; bases not matched to a gene: 2. This CDR3 reads CASSGLAGAYNEQFF. Here the CDR3 DNA reads TGTGCCAGCAGTGGACTAGCGGGGGCGTACAATGAGCAGTTCTTC.

This clonotype was observed a few times. The chain joins TRBV11-1 to TRBJ2-5, with D perhaps TRBD1 (5 bases). The CDR3 contains 18 residues. Trimming removed 5 bases at V and 3 bases at J, with 25 bases between. Germline V lookup: CDR1 SGHAT, CDR2 FQDESV (reference sequence). The CDR3 DNA reads as TGTGCCAGCAGCCTAGGCCTAGGGGCCCTGCCAGGAGAAGAGACCCAGTACTTC. Its protein is CASSLGLGALPGEETQYF.

V usage is TRBV18 and J usage is TRBJ2-5; 9 bases are a match to TRBD2. Germline V gene lookup returns CDR1 KGHSH and CDR2 LQKENI. The J segment lost 2 bases and the V segment lost 6 bases, leaving 10 bases of the junction unmatched. CDR3 length: 16 amino acids. CDR3 nucleotide sequence: TGTGCCAGCTCTCTCCTAGCGGGGCTCCGTCAAGAGACCCAGTACTTC. The encoded protein is CASSLLAGLRQETQYF.

This clonotype showed up many times. The chain is built from TRBV7-2 and TRBJ2-7, with D maybe TRBD1 (5 bases). Germline CDR1 SGHTA, CDR2 FQGNSA. Deletions cut 4 bases from V and 3 bases from J, with 13 bases between. CDR3 size: 14 residues. CDR3 nucleotide sequence: TGTGCCAGCAGCTCTCCTAGGGGCGGCTACGAGCAGTACTTC. It codes for CASSSPRGGYEQYF.

This clonotype was seen a few times. The rearrangement joins TRBV4-1 to TRBJ1-2; TRBD1 aligns across 8 bases. Germline-derived CDR1 and CDR2 are MGHRA and YSYEKL. The CDR3 is made up of 15 amino acids. Losses at the gene ends were 2 bases for V and 7 bases for J; bases not matched to a gene: 9. In DNA form, the CDR3 reads TGCGCCAGCAGCCAACAGGGGGCGCGAGTTGGTGGCTACACCTTC. This sequence encodes CASSQQGARVGGYTF.

This chain joins TRBV24-1 and TRBJ2-1; 14 bases align to TRBD2. CDR3 length equals 16 residues. Germline lookup yields CDR1 KGHDR and CDR2 SFDVKD. V lost 3 bases, J lost 8 bases, and 5 bases stayed unmatched. CDR3 in amino acids: CATSDTTSGGAYEQFF. The CDR3 DNA follows: TGTGCCACCAGTGATACGACTAGCGGGGGGGCCTATGAGCAGTTCTTC.

The chain recombines TRBV18 with TRBJ2-5; 11 nucleotides match TRBD2. The junction had 3 bases not matched to a gene; V was cut back by 4 bases and J by 5 bases. CDR1 is KGHSH, CDR2 LQKENI, per germline. This CDR3 comprises 14 residues. In nucleotides, the CDR3 is TGTGCCAGCTCACTACTAGCGGGAGCGGAGACCCAGTACTTC. This translates into CASSLLAGAETQYF.

Only a few counts were recorded for this clonotype. The chain couples TRBV5-1 to TRBJ2-7, with TRBD2 matching over 8 bases. From germline, CDR1 is SGHRS and CDR2 YFSETQ. The V and J ends lost 2 bases and 2 bases, in that order; junction bases with no gene match: 3. The CDR3 is made up of 14 amino acids. In DNA, the CDR3 is TGCGCCAGCAGCTTAGCGGGGGCCGCCTACGAGCAGTACTTC. Translation: CASSLAGAAYEQYF. The full variable domain, with the rest looked up from reference TRBV5-1 and TRBJ2-7, is KAGVTQTPRYLIKTRGQQVTLSCSPISGHRSVSWYQQTPGQGLQFLFEYFSETQRNKGNFPGRFSGRQFSNSRSEMNVSTLELGDSALYLCASSLAGAAYEQYFGPGTRLTVT.

CDR3 region: CASSLNGRDHSPLHF. In nucleotides, the CDR3 is TGTGCCAGCAGCTTGAACGGACGGGACCATTCACCCCTCCACTTT. The chain combines TRBV5-5 with TRBJ1-6; D may be TRBD1 (5 bases). This CDR3 has 15 amino acids. Per the germline V gene, CDR1 is SGHKS and CDR2 is YYEKEE (reference sequence). Trimming left V 1 base short and J 8 bases short, with 13 bases between.

This clonotype was seen many times. The chain joins TRBV20-1 to TRBJ1-1, with D perhaps matching TRBD1 (5 bases). Germline CDR1 is DFQATT and CDR2 is SNEGSKA (reference sequence). V shed 0 bases and J shed 0 bases, with 5 bases lying between them. This CDR3 region has 13 residues. CDR3 sequence (DNA): TGCAGTGCTAGAGACAGGGTGAACACTGAAGCTTTCTTT. Translation: CSARDRVNTEAFF.

This clonotype was counted a few times. The V gene is TRBV12-3 or TRBV12-4, the J gene TRBJ1-5; D uncertain. Trimming removed 6 bases at V and 3 bases at J, with 21 bases between. The CDR3 consists of 17 residues. The CDR3 DNA sequence: TGTGCCAGCAGCCCGAGGGTTGTAGGGTCGAACAATCAGCCCCAGCATTTT. Its protein is CASSPRVVGSNNQPQHF.